This T cell receptor (beta chain) was captured in a study of T cell responses to AZD1222 COVID-19 vaccine. A note on this clone: Antigen specificity is unknown.

This table comes from immunoSEQ multiplex PCR, and its TCRdb copy is limited to in-frame clones, with some not included. The repertoire holds tens of thousands of clones, 80% to 85% seen once, with about 18% in the top ten. The CDR3 is 14 residues long. Germline CDR1 SGHRS, CDR2 YFSETQ. V dropped 0 bases and J dropped 4 bases, with 10 bases sitting between them. Study-level points and caveats: Spike-specific TCR breadth and depth were elevated following two AZD1222 doses. Mostly white British, mostly female donors; authors suggested clonal diversity may be underestimated. Reports say nearly half of spike-specific TCRs go after unmutated variant regions. Only after the peak T cell response were repertoires sampled.

This receptor was taken from an adult who received the AZD1222 COVID-19 vaccine. The source material was peripheral blood, sampled 28 days after the second AZD1222 dose. This chain uses TRBV5-1 with TRBJ1-2, with a tentative D call TRBD1 (5 bases). CDR3 region: CASSLDWGSYGYTF. The CDR3, as DNA: TGCGCCAGCAGCTTGGATTGGGGGTCCTATGGCTACACCTTC.